The sequence of this T cell receptor (beta chain) was determined in a study of CD8 T cells in Susac syndrome. The RNA, roughly 0.45 to 1 ug, was put through reverse transcription using random hexamers. Amplification of TCR beta CDR3 was carried out by immunoSEQ multiplex PCR, which covered 54 Vbeta and 13 Jbeta segments. Using its own MiXCR run on the immunoSEQ multiplex PCR reads, TCRdb lists one record per CDR3 protein. The table lists 75,000 to 100,000 distinct CDR3 sequences, over 90% of them singletons. V lost 9 bases and J lost 8; bases outside the gene matches: 6. This CDR3 has 12 amino acids. The V gene's germline CDR1 is SEHNR and CDR2 FQNEAQ (reference sequence). TEMRA cells were enriched by FACS, while CD8+ and CD4+ T cells were obtained through a negative isolation that was performed magnetically.

The V call is TRBV7-9, the J call TRBJ2-1, with 8 positions matching TRBD1. This clonotype was obtained from a human donor in good health. The sample consisted of CD8+ T cells from PBMCs. The CDR3 DNA follows: TGTGCCAGTAAGGACAGGGTCGATGAGCAGTTCTTC. Translated: CASKDRVDEQFF.